The 26 T cell receptor beta chains given below trace back to one sample, sequenced in a study of blood T cells in healthy people across ages (dated by TCRdb to between 2015 and 2016). Libraries were constructed by 5' RACE. Sequencing was carried out with an Illumina HiSeq 2500. A second roughly 7 to 11 cycle PCR used a sample-barcoded 5' primer and a J-beta primer mix. TCRdb ran its own pipeline on the public reads, namely fastp trimming at Q25 and MiXCR clone calling, and kept in-frame beta chains. Here each entry gathers all rows of one CDR3 protein and keeps the most common genes and DNA. Counted in this sample were 950,000 to 1,200,000 distinct CDR3 sequences; roughly two fifths of them appeared once. The ten largest clones take up around 13% of the sample. Sequenced sample: blood. These receptors originate from a man aged 18 to 29 in good health.

This clonotype was recorded once. V is TRBV7-2 and J is TRBJ1-2; TRBD1 matches 12 bases. The CDR3 has 17 residues. The ends lost 4 bases at V and 4 bases at J; junction bases unmatched: 10. Per germline, CDR1 SGHTA and CDR2 FQGNSA. This CDR3 reads CASSSRDRGLFGYGYTF. The CDR3 DNA is TGTGCCAGCAGCTCCCGGGACAGGGGGCTGTTTGGCTATGGCTACACCTTC. Using reference TRBV7-2 and TRBJ1-2 for the parts outside the CDR3, the full variable domain is GAGVSQSPSNKVTEKGKDVELRCDPISGHTALYWYRQSLGQGLEFLIYFQGNSAPDKSGLPSDRFSAERTGGSVSTLTIQRTQQEDSAVYLCASSSRDRGLFGYGYTFGSGTRLTVV.

A remark on this clonotype: A much more abundant neighbour one base away suggests this may be a read error. The V and J genes are TRBV2 and TRBJ2-7, with 7 positions matching TRBD1. Germline CDR1 SNHLY, CDR2 FYNNEI. CDR3 size: 13 residues. J was trimmed by 3 bases and V by 3 bases; bases with no gene match: 2. The DNA for the CDR3 is TGTGCCAGCAGTGAGTACAGGGGCTACGAGCAGTACTTC. This encodes CASSEYRGYEQYF.

The chain combines TRBV29-1 with TRBJ1-2; 10 positions match TRBD1. This CDR3 spans 15 amino acids. Germline assignment: CDR1 SQVTM and CDR2 ANQGSEA. Losses at the gene ends were 4 bases for V and 4 bases for J; bases not matched to a gene: 9. CDR3 amino acids: CSVARQGARGYGYTF. The CDR3 bases are TGCAGCGTTGCCCGACAGGGGGCTAGGGGCTATGGCTACACCTTC.

J is TRBJ2-3 and V is TRBV10-3, with a possible D match to TRBD2 (5 bases). Per germline, CDR1 ENHRY and CDR2 SYGVKD. This CDR3 comprises 13 residues. V gave up 4 bases and J gave up 6 bases, with 11 bases separating them. This CDR3 is CAISAIGEDTQYF. CDR3 nucleotide sequence: TGTGCCATCAGTGCCATCGGGGAGGATACGCAGTATTTT.

The chain has TRBV5-1 and TRBJ2-2, with 11 bases matching TRBD2. Germline V lookup: CDR1 SGHRS, CDR2 YFSETQ. The V segment lost 0 bases and the J segment 3 bases; nucleotides outside the gene matches: 10. This CDR3 is 19 amino acids long. In nucleotides, the CDR3 is TGCGCCAGCAGCTTGGTAGCTAGCGGGGGGCCTCTCGACACCGGGGAGCTGTTTTTT. It encodes CASSLVASGGPLDTGELFF.

V usage is TRBV6-2 or TRBV6-3 and J usage is TRBJ1-1; D is possibly TRBD1 (5 bases). Per the germline V gene, CDR1 is MNHEY and CDR2 is SVGEGT. The CDR3 has 16 residues. The V and J ends lost 0 bases and 1 base respectively, with 12 bases between them. The CDR3 DNA sequence: TGTGCCAGCAGTTACTCCCTAGGGGTTGAGAACACTGAAGCTTTCTTT. Its protein product is CASSYSLGVENTEAFF.

This clonotype was recorded a few times. The rearrangement uses TRBV21-1 and TRBJ1-2. TRBV21-1 is reported as a pseudogene. The CDR3 runs 16 residues. The CDR3 DNA follows: TGTGCCAGCAGCAAAGGGGTAGGGGAGGCTAACTATGCCTACACCTTC. It yields the protein CASSKGVGEANYAYTF.

This rearrangement joins TRBV6-6 to TRBJ2-7; D uncertain. This CDR3 has 15 residues. V lost 7 bases and J 7 bases, leaving 23 bases between the germline ends. CDR1 is MNHNY and CDR2 is SVGAGI in the germline V gene (reference sequence). The CDR3 loop is CASKGPASTGDEQYF. The CDR3, as DNA: TGTGCCAGCAAAGGTCCGGCATCCACTGGGGATGAGCAGTACTTC.

The V call is TRBV5-1, the J call TRBJ1-1; a possible D gene is TRBD1 (5 bases). V gave up 4 bases and J gave up 0 bases, with 13 bases separating them. The CDR3 runs to 15 residues. CDR1 is SGHRS and CDR2 is YFSETQ in the germline V gene. Written as DNA, the CDR3 is TGCGCCAGCAGCACGGAGGGACCCATGAACACTGAAGCTTTCTTT. Encoded protein: CASSTEGPMNTEAFF.

This chain connects TRBV7-2 to TRBJ2-1; D is possibly TRBD2 (6 bases). V was trimmed by 5 bases and J by 2 bases, leaving 16 bases between them. The CDR3 extends over 16 amino acids. Germline V CDR1 and CDR2: SGHTA, FQGNSA. The CDR3, as DNA: TGTGCCAGCAGCGCGTTAGGGCGGGGAGCCTACAATGAGCAGTTCTTC. This gives the protein CASSALGRGAYNEQFF.

This chain connects TRBV5-1 to TRBJ1-2, with a possible D match to TRBD1 (6 bases). The ends were cut back, 0 bases at V and 3 bases at J, with 9 bases in the middle. This CDR3 is built from 14 residues. Germline loops: CDR1 SGHRS, CDR2 YFSETQ. CDR3 coding DNA: TGCGCCAGCAGCTTGGCCCCAGGGGACTATGGCTACACCTTC. Translating it yields CASSLAPGDYGYTF.

J is TRBJ2-3 and V is TRBV6-2 or TRBV6-3, with a weak D call TRBD1 (6 bases). The V end lost 2 bases, the J end lost 5 bases, and 23 bases lay between the germline ends. Germline CDR1 MNHEY, CDR2 SVGEGT. The CDR3 runs to 18 residues. In nucleotides, the CDR3 is TGTGCCAGCAGTTACCCCGAGTCATTTGAACAGGGTGTAGATACGCAGTATTTT. It specifies CASSYPESFEQGVDTQYF.

This clonotype has more than one count but fewer than ten. V is TRBV11-1 and J is TRBJ2-7; D may be TRBD1 (6 bases). The CDR3 has 14 amino acids. The germline V and J ends were trimmed by 0 bases and 6 bases, with 12 bases remaining between them. Germline V gene data show CDR1 as SGHAT and CDR2 as FQDESV (reference sequence). The CDR3 protein is CASSLAGASPEQYF. DNA of the CDR3: TGTGCCAGCAGCTTAGCGGGGGCATCCCCCGAGCAGTACTTC.

As regards this clonotype: At one boundary the junction diverges from the germline segment, which might be a read error. The chain employs TRBV10-3 and TRBJ2-3, with 10 nucleotides matching TRBD1. This CDR3 is 14 amino acids long. Germline V gene sequence: CDR1 ENHRY, CDR2 SYGVKD. The CDR3 protein is CAITGQGGTETQYF. CDR3 DNA sequence: TGTGCCATCACTGGACAGGGGGGCACAGAGACGCAGTATTTT.

As regards this clonotype: At one end, the junction sequence differs from germline, possibly due to a read error. The chain joins TRBV7-2 to TRBJ1-1; 7 nucleotides match TRBD1. Germline V CDR1 and CDR2: SGHTA, FQGNSA. The CDR3 loop spans 14 amino acids. The CDR3 region has the DNA TGTGTCAGCAGCAACGACAGGGTTAACACTGAAGCTTTCTTT. It translates to CVSSNDRVNTEAFF.

CDR3 in amino acids: CASSVISGQGDEKLFF. The CDR3 DNA reads TGTGCCAGCAGCGTAATCTCGGGACAGGGGGATGAAAAACTGTTTTTT. The rearrangement links TRBV13 to TRBJ1-4; the match to TRBD1 covers 11 bases. The CDR3 contains 16 residues. J gave up 6 bases and V 5 bases, and 8 bases lay outside the gene matches. The germline V gene encodes CDR1 PRHDT and CDR2 FYEKMQ (reference sequence).

The V and J genes are TRBV20-1 and TRBJ2-7; either TRBD1 or TRBD2 may supply D (6 bases each). The CDR3 covers 14 residues. Germline-derived CDR1 and CDR2 are DFQATT and SNEGSKA (reference sequence). Trimming shortened V by 3 bases and J by 0 bases, and 12 bases separated the two germline ends. DNA for the CDR3: TGCAGTGCTAGCGGGGGCACGAGCTCCTACGAGCAGTACTTC. Protein product: CSASGGTSSYEQYF.

Of note for this clonotype: One end of the junction fails to match germline, which may point to a read error. The V gene is TRBV20-1, the J gene TRBJ1-5, with D perhaps TRBD1 (6 bases). This CDR3 has 12 amino acids. CDR1 and CDR2 from the germline V gene are DFQATT and SNEGSKA (reference sequence). Written as DNA, the CDR3 is TGCAGTGCTAGCCTGGCGGACAGTCCCCGGCATTTT. Protein sequence: CSASLADSPRHF.

This clonotype was seen only a few times. V and J are TRBV9 and TRBJ1-2; D gene uncertain. Germline V gene sequence: CDR1 SGDLS, CDR2 YYNGEE. Trimming stripped 3 bases from V and 2 bases from J, with 20 bases between. The CDR3 runs 17 residues. CDR3 protein: CASSADLVVRRNYGYTF. CDR3 DNA sequence: TGTGCCAGCAGCGCCGACCTTGTTGTCCGGCGAAACTATGGCTACACCTTC.

In its sample, this clonotype was seen a few times. The chain uses TRBV5-1 and TRBJ2-3; D is unresolved. The CDR3 is 13 residues long. V lost 4 bases to trimming and J lost 4 bases, with 10 bases between them. Germline CDR1 is SGHRS and CDR2 is YFSETQ. As DNA, the CDR3 is TGCGCCAGCAGCCACCCGACCCCAGATACGCAGTATTTT. Translated: CASSHPTPDTQYF.

This clonotype was observed a few times. The V and J genes are TRBV4-3 and TRBJ2-1, with 9 bases matching TRBD1. The CDR3 is 17 amino acids. Germline lookup yields CDR1 LGHNA and CDR2 YSLEER. The J segment lost 5 bases and the V segment lost 2 bases, leaving 10 bases of the junction unmatched. Written as DNA, the CDR3 is TGCGCCAGCAGCCAATACTTGACAGGGGGACCCGACAATGAGCAGTTCTTC. It is translated as CASSQYLTGGPDNEQFF.

Ten or more counts support this clonotype. CDR3 DNA sequence: TGTGCCAGCAGTTTTGGGCAGGAGCAGTTCTTC. This codes for CASSFGQEQFF. This rearrangement joins TRBV27 to TRBJ2-1; no clear D. CDR1 is MNHEY and CDR2 is SMNVEV in the germline V gene (reference sequence). Trimming removed 3 bases from V and 10 bases from J, with 7 bases in between. The CDR3 loop spans 11 amino acids.

Only a few counts were recorded for this clonotype. This chain uses TRBV6-2 or TRBV6-3 with TRBJ2-3, with 10 positions matching TRBD1. From germline, CDR1 is MNHEY and CDR2 SVGEGT. V shed 2 bases and J 5 bases; nucleotides not matched to a gene: 4. The CDR3 is made up of 15 amino acids. CDR3 amino acids: CASSYDRGLEDTQYF. Here the CDR3 DNA reads TGTGCCAGCAGTTACGACAGGGGGCTGGAAGATACGCAGTATTTT.

This clonotype showed up just a few times. J is TRBJ1-5 and V is TRBV4-3, with no clear D. Germline CDR1 and CDR2: LGHNA and YSLEER. Trimming took 0 bases from V and 3 from J, leaving 6 bases between them. The CDR3 runs 14 residues. CDR3 nucleotide sequence: TGCGCCAGCAGCCAAGATTTTGACAATCAGCCCCAGCATTTT. Protein: CASSQDFDNQPQHF.

This clonotype was detected a few times. V is TRBV2 and J is TRBJ2-3; D may be TRBD1 (5 bases). The V end was cut by 8 bases, the J end by 2 bases, with 11 bases between. This CDR3 is 13 amino acids long. The germline V gene has CDR1 SNHLY and CDR2 FYNNEI. CDR3 in amino acids: CASPQGLTDTQYF. The CDR3 DNA follows: TGTGCCAGCCCCCAGGGCCTCACAGATACGCAGTATTTT.

This sequence joins TRBV9 and TRBJ1-1; D uncertain. In germline, CDR1 is SGDLS, CDR2 YYNGEE. This CDR3 comprises 17 residues. V was clipped by 1 base and J by 0 bases, with 16 bases between them. CDR3 loop: CASSVNALRGVNTEAFF. DNA for the CDR3: TGTGCCAGCAGCGTAAACGCCTTGCGGGGAGTGAACACTGAAGCTTTCTTT.